Reported below is one T cell receptor delta chain. Germline V lookup: CDR1 GEAIGNYY, CDR2 EKD. This CDR3 is 16 amino acids long. With 3 bases removed from V and 9 bases from J, the gap between germline ends came to 25 bases. This sample is drawn from a study of gamma-delta T cells after stem cell transplantation. TCRdb re-called the RT-PCR reads via CATT. The table lists 15,000 to 19,000 delta-chain clones, 9% to 9.5% of them singletons. This TCR came from a human donor. It is not recorded whose cells these are; they may come from a transplant donor. Sequenced material: gamma-delta T cells. The chain is built from TRDV2 and TRDJ1; TRDD3 is a possible D gene (6 bases). CDR3 DNA sequence: TGTGCCTGTGACGAAGTTACTGGGTCCCCAGGGAGACAACTCATCTTT. It is translated as CACDEVTGSPGRQLIF.